The rows below give T cell receptor beta chains drawn from one sample of a study of naive and memory T cell subsets. TCRdb re-called the UMI-ligation and nested PCR reads through MiXCR, storing one row per CDR3 protein. The sample holds roughly 31,000 distinct CDR3 sequences, around a tenth seen once. Sequences were obtained from effector memory CD4+ T cells from blood. The receptor source for this set is a human donor in good health. CDR3s include the opening cysteine and the closing phenylalanine or tryptophan. D genes are given only for firm matches. Expanded clones get a size class; other rows say once, few or many, or leave the size out.

TRBV7-2	TRBJ1-2	.	many	CASSVRDKNYGYTF	TGTGCCAGCAGCGTTAGGGACAAAAACTATGGCTACACCTTC
TRBV7-2	TRBJ1-5	TRBD1	many	CASSLKGQGSQPQHF	TGTGCCAGCAGCTTAAAGGGACAGGGAAGTCAGCCCCAGCATTTT
TRBV20-1	TRBJ2-7	.	many	CSAPGRTLYEQYF	TGCAGTGCCCCGGGGCGCACCCTCTACGAGCAGTACTTC
TRBV18	TRBJ2-2	TRBD2	.	CASSPLRLAGVRVTGELFF	TGTGCCAGCTCACCATTGAGACTAGCGGGAGTTCGAGTCACCGGGGAGCTGTTTTTT
TRBV2	TRBJ2-7	TRBD2	.	CASSGSGISPYEQYF	TGTGCCAGCAGCGGAAGCGGGATCTCTCCTTACGAGCAGTACTTC
TRBV20-1	TRBJ2-4	TRBD2	many	CGVASGGVAKNIQYF	TGCGGGGTGGCTAGCGGGGGGGTAGCCAAAAACATTCAGTACTTC
TRBV10-3	TRBJ1-1	.	.	CAISEGVTEAFF	TGTGCCATCAGTGAAGGGGTCACTGAAGCTTTCTTT
TRBV6-2/TRBV6-3	TRBJ2-3	.	.	CASSYLGTGQDTQYF	TGTGCCAGCAGTTACTTGGGGACCGGGCAAGATACGCAGTATTTT
TRBV12-3/TRBV12-4	TRBJ1-2	.	many	CASSLGDNYGYTF	TGTGCCAGCAGTTTAGGTGATAACTATGGCTACACCTTC
TRBV4-2	TRBJ2-7	.	many	CASSQQTGLEQYF	TGTGCCAGCAGCCAACAGACGGGACTGGAGCAGTACTTC
TRBV3-1	TRBJ2-1	.	few	CASSQGGRSYNEQFF	TGTGCCAGCAGCCAAGGTGGGAGGTCCTACAATGAGCAGTTCTTC
TRBV5-6	TRBJ2-3	.	many	CASSSTDTQYF	TGTGCCAGCAGTTCAACAGATACGCAGTATTTT
TRBV11-3	TRBJ2-6	.	.	CASSLVSAALTGANVLTF	TGTGCCAGCAGCTTAGTTTCAGCAGCCCTGACTGGGGCCAACGTCCTGACTTTC
TRBV25-1	TRBJ1-6	.	few	CASSEFVLRRGSPLHF	TGTGCCAGCAGTGAATTCGTCTTACGTCGGGGTTCACCCCTCCACTTT
TRBV3-1	TRBJ2-3	.	.	CASSQDPGGTDTQYF	TGTGCCAGCAGCCAAGATCCGGGAGGCACAGATACGCAGTATTTT
TRBV14	TRBJ2-3	.	many	CASSRGTTSTDTQYF	TGTGCCAGCAGCCGAGGGACCACTAGCACAGATACGCAGTATTTT
TRBV18	TRBJ2-1	TRBD2	few	CASSPYPSGRANYNEQFF	TGTGCCAGCTCACCCTATCCTAGCGGGAGGGCCAATTACAATGAGCAGTTCTTC